This T cell receptor (beta chain) was identified in a study of control samples from healthy donors and cancer patients. Produced via immunoSEQ multiplex PCR; TCRdb's table is partial and in-frame only. The sample lists around 250,000 clones, over 75% occurring once. The V end lost 6 bases, the J end lost 0 bases, and 5 bases lay between the germline ends. In germline, CDR1 is ENHRY, CDR2 SYGVKD. CDR3 size: 12 residues. This TCR came from a woman aged 60-70 years with lung cancer. The sample consisted of PBMCs. This chain joins TRBV10-3 and TRBJ1-1; no definite D call. CDR3 sequence: CAIREMNTEAFF. CDR3 sequence (DNA): TGTGCCATCAGGGAGATGAACACTGAAGCTTTCTTT.